The clone carrying this T cell receptor (beta chain) was found a few times. The data are from a study of blood T cell repertoires in COVID-19. Across the whole study: The study drew acute and convalescent COVID-19 samples from the United States, Italy and Spain. Sources were T cells, B-cell-depleted T cells, or PBMCs; the material itself was cDNA or gDNA.

The V end was cut by 2 bases, the J end by 3 bases, with 11 bases between. Germline loops: CDR1 SGHRS, CDR2 YFSETQ. The CDR3 is 14 residues long. In the original analysis: Amplifying reference gene primers gave estimates of nucleated cell counts. Libraries were prepared by immunoSEQ multiplex PCR; TCRdb keeps only in-frame clonotypes and omits some of them. V, J and clone size derive from that table, while D and trimming were established from the DNA sequence. Among roughly 230,000 clones, approximately 85% were seen once, and the ten largest hold around 0.89%. The V and J genes are TRBV5-1 and TRBJ1-2, with D perhaps matching TRBD1 (5 bases). This TCR came from a man aged 40-55 years with acute or convalescent COVID-19. The sample consisted of peripheral blood. CDR3 in amino acids: CASSLVGGDYGYTF. The CDR3 DNA is TGCGCCAGCAGCTTAGTGGGGGGTGACTATGGCTACACCTTC.